This entry lists 14 T cell receptor beta chains sequenced from one sample in a study of T-cell memory formation after mild COVID-19. TCRdb re-analysed the 5' RACE reads in MiXCR, keeping a single row per CDR3 protein. The table shows approximately 500,000 distinct CDR3 sequences, with around 25% occurring only once. The sequenced sample consisted of PBMCs or a T cell subset sorted from them (not recorded which). The receptors come from an adult woman who had mild COVID-19 (a few samples of this study predate the infection). Cell type and time point are not known.

This clonotype was observed many times. The V call is TRBV7-3, the J call TRBJ2-6; maybe TRBD2 (5 bases). V was pared by 8 bases and J by 0 bases, with 5 bases between. This CDR3 has 13 residues. Germline V gives CDR1 SGHTA, CDR2 FQGTGA. The CDR3: CASRDSGANVLTF. CDR3 sequence (DNA): TGTGCCAGCCGGGACTCTGGGGCCAACGTCCTGACTTTC.

This clonotype was observed a handful of times. V usage is TRBV7-3 and J usage is TRBJ2-1, with TRBD2 matching over 9 bases. J gave up 3 bases and V 4 bases, and 4 bases lay outside the gene matches. This CDR3 has 15 residues. Germline loops: CDR1 SGHTA, CDR2 FQGTGA. This CDR3 reads CASSSLSGGYNEQFF. Here the CDR3 DNA reads TGTGCCAGCAGCTCACTTAGCGGGGGCTACAATGAGCAGTTCTTC.

This clonotype showed up many times. This chain uses TRBV9 with TRBJ2-5; 12 bases are a match to TRBD2. With V trimmed by 3 bases and J by 5 bases, 5 bases remained unmatched. The CDR3 spans 15 residues. Germline V lookup: CDR1 SGDLS, CDR2 YYNGEE. The CDR3 nucleotides read TGTGCCAGCAGCGGAGGGACTAGCGGGCGTGAGACCCAGTACTTC. It is translated as CASSGGTSGRETQYF.

This clonotype showed up just a few times. This sequence joins TRBV2 and TRBJ2-5, with D perhaps TRBD1 (5 bases). V dropped 4 bases and J dropped 3 bases, with 12 bases sitting between them. This CDR3 is built from 14 residues. Germline CDR1 reads SNHLY; CDR2 reads FYNNEI. The CDR3 protein is CASSARQIKETQYF. The CDR3 DNA follows: TGTGCCAGCAGTGCCAGACAGATCAAAGAGACCCAGTACTTC.

The chain couples TRBV7-2 to TRBJ2-1, with TRBD2 identical over 12 bases. This CDR3 contains 14 residues. In germline, CDR1 is SGHTA, CDR2 FQGNSA. V shed 5 bases, J shed 14 bases, and the junction held 10 bases outside the gene matches. CDR3 sequence: CASSPSTSGGLEFF. CDR3 DNA: TGTGCCAGCAGCCCCTCGACTAGCGGGGGATTAGAGTTCTTC.

The table lists this clonotype with a few counts. This chain joins TRBV29-1 and TRBJ1-2; unclear D gene. Germline values: CDR1 SQVTM, CDR2 ANQGSEA. This CDR3 spans 12 amino acids. Trimming removed 4 bases at V and 3 bases at J, with 9 bases between. CDR3 in amino acids: CSVVGQYYGYTF. CDR3 bases: TGCAGCGTTGTCGGGCAGTACTATGGCTACACCTTC.

This clonotype was recorded at least ten times. This sequence joins TRBV12-3 or TRBV12-4 and TRBJ2-1; 10 nucleotides line up with TRBD1. Trimming at V came to 0 bases and at J to 8 bases, leaving 4 bases not matched to a gene. The CDR3 is 15 residues long. CDR3 region: CASSLAGTGVHEQFF. In DNA, the CDR3 is TGTGCCAGCAGTTTAGCCGGGACAGGGGTTCATGAGCAGTTCTTC.

This clonotype was seen a handful of times. The rearrangement uses TRBV12-3 or TRBV12-4 and TRBJ2-7; the match to TRBD2 covers 7 bases. The CDR3 consists of 13 residues. The ends lost 7 bases at V and 4 bases at J; junction bases unmatched: 7. The CDR3 coding sequence is TGTGCCAGCAACGCGGGAGCCGGGTACGAGCAGTACTTC. Amino acids: CASNAGAGYEQYF.

V usage is TRBV12-3 or TRBV12-4 and J usage is TRBJ2-7; TRBD1 aligns across 8 bases. After removal of 6 bases from V and 0 bases from J, the junction contained 10 bases not matched to a gene. This CDR3 comprises 16 residues. The CDR3 reads CASRTEVTGASYEQYF. In nucleotides, the CDR3 is TGTGCCAGCAGGACCGAAGTGACAGGGGCCTCCTACGAGCAGTACTTC.

The rearrangement joins TRBV19 to TRBJ2-3; weak D call: TRBD2 (7 bases). V was cut by 5 bases and J by 2 bases, with 17 bases left in between. CDR3 size: 16 residues. Germline V gives CDR1 LNHDA, CDR2 SQIVND (reference sequence). The DNA of the CDR3 is TGTGCCAGTAGTGAGTGGGGGGGCAGTTACACAGATACGCAGTATTTT. Protein: CASSEWGGSYTDTQYF.

This clonotype was counted between two and nine times. This chain connects TRBV20-1 to TRBJ2-1; D not resolved. Between the trimmed V and J ends, which lost 3 bases and 0 bases, there was a span of 9 bases. Per the germline V gene, CDR1 is DFQATT and CDR2 is SNEGSKA (reference sequence). The CDR3 is made up of 14 amino acids. The CDR3 sequence: CSASLRSSYNEQFF. DNA for the CDR3: TGCAGTGCTAGTTTACGTAGCTCCTACAATGAGCAGTTCTTC.

This chain uses TRBV5-1 with TRBJ2-7; TRBD2 matches at 9 bases. The CDR3 consists of 15 residues. Germline V gene lookup returns CDR1 SGHRS and CDR2 YFSETQ. The J segment lost 2 bases and the V segment lost 0 bases, leaving 3 bases of the junction unmatched. CDR3: CASSLVAGATYEQYF. CDR3 bases: TGCGCCAGCAGCTTGGTAGCGGGGGCCACCTACGAGCAGTACTTC.

This clonotype was picked up a small number of times. The chain combines TRBV24-1 with TRBJ1-1, with TRBD1 matching over 8 bases. CDR1 KGHDR and CDR2 SFDVKD come from the germline V gene. The J segment lost 0 bases and the V segment lost 9 bases, leaving 5 bases of the junction unmatched. The CDR3 is 14 residues long. CDR3 protein: CATSGTGLNTEAFF. Written as DNA, the CDR3 is TGTGCCACCTCCGGGACAGGCCTGAACACTGAAGCTTTCTTT.

This clonotype has a handful of counts. CDR3 loop: CASAIGTSPDYEQYF. The CDR3 DNA sequence: TGTGCCAGCGCCATTGGGACTAGTCCCGACTACGAGCAGTACTTC. V usage is TRBV9 and J usage is TRBJ2-7; 8 bases align to TRBD2. Germline V gene sequence: CDR1 SGDLS, CDR2 YYNGEE. The CDR3 totals 15 residues. V trimming: 7 bases; J trimming: 3 bases; junction bases outside the gene matches: 12.